These 2 T cell receptor beta chains originate from one sample sequenced in a study of regulatory T cells in long-lasting Graves disease (TCRdb year 2021). The method was multiplex PCR. These reads were obtained on an Illumina HiSeq 4000. CDR3 regions were amplified by Arm-PCR with iRepertoire HTBI primers to construct TCR beta libraries. TCRdb cleaned the public reads at Q25 with fastp, built clones with MiXCR and kept in-frame beta chains. Each entry is one CDR3 protein sequence, shown with its most common DNA and genes. The sample data list about 400,000 distinct CDR3 sequences, and under 20% of these were observed just once. The top ten clonotypes cover 20% of the sample. This specimen's time point label, interpreted: newly diagnosed GD, antithyroid drugs for less than 3 months. For both TCR sequencing and RNA sequencing, RNA was extracted from PBMCs using TRIzol. This sample was shared with a second study, whose subject was T cells in Graves' hyperthyroidism and ophthalmopathy.

The sample in question was peripheral blood mononuclear cells (PBMCs), obtained at new diagnosis, from a patient treated with antithyroid drugs. These receptors were collected from a woman under 30 with Graves disease. Donor details come from another sample of the same person, matched by shared clones.

CDR3 region: CASSKQLAGGPYEQYF. The CDR3 nucleotides are TGTGCCAGCAGCAAACAACTAGCGGGAGGCCCATACGAGCAGTACTTC. The chain links TRBV5-8 to TRBJ2-7, with TRBD2 matching over 12 bases. CDR1 SGHTS and CDR2 YDEGEE come from the germline V gene. The V and J ends lost 4 bases and 4 bases, in that order; junction bases with no gene match: 9. CDR3 size: 16 residues.

This clonotype was observed many times. Written as DNA, the CDR3 is TGTGCCAGCTCACCCTCGGTGGGAGGATCCTACAATGAGCAGTTCTTC. Protein: CASSPSVGGSYNEQFF. The chain employs TRBV18 and TRBJ2-1, with D perhaps TRBD2 (6 bases). Germline CDR1 is KGHSH and CDR2 is LQKENI. The CDR3 is 16 residues long. Deletions cut 3 bases from V and 1 base from J, with 13 bases between.